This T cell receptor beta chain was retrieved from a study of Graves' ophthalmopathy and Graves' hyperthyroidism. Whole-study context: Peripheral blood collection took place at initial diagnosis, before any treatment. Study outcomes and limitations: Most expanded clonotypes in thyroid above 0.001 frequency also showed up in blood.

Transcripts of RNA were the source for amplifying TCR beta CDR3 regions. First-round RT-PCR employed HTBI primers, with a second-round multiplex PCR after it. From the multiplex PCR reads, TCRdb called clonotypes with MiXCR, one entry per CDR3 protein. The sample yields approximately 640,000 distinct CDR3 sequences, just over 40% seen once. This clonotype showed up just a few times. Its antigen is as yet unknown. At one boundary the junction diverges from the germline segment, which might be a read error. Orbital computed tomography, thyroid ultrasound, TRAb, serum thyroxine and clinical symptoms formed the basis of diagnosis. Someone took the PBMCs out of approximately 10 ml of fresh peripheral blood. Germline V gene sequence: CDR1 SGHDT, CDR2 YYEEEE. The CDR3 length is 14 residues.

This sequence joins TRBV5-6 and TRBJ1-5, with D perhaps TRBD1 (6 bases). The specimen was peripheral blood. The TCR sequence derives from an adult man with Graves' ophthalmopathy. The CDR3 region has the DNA TGTGCCAGCAGCTTGCAGGGGAGCAATCAGCTCCAGCATTTT. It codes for CASSLQGSNQLQHF.